This passage covers 16 T cell receptor beta chains from one sample sequenced in a study of T cell responses to AZD1222 COVID-19 vaccine. TCRdb's copy holds only in-frame clones and misses some; the assay was immunoSEQ multiplex PCR. This table holds approximately 84,000 clones, approximately 83% found once. The specimen comprised peripheral blood, sampled 28 days after the second AZD1222 dose. These receptors came from an adult who received the AZD1222 COVID-19 vaccine.

The V and J genes are TRBV27 and TRBJ2-1, with TRBD2 identical over 7 bases. Germline loops: CDR1 MNHEY, CDR2 SMNVEV (reference sequence). The V and J ends lost 2 bases and 4 bases, in that order; junction bases with no gene match: 5. The CDR3 length is 15 residues. CDR3 protein: CASSLRAGPYNEQFF. The CDR3 DNA sequence: TGTGCCAGCAGTTTACGAGCGGGGCCTTACAATGAGCAGTTCTTC.

The chain combines TRBV2 with TRBJ1-5, with D maybe TRBD1 (6 bases). This CDR3 is built from 13 residues. Trimming pared 9 bases from V and 2 bases from J, leaving 11 bases between. Germline V gives CDR1 SNHLY, CDR2 FYNNEI. The CDR3, as DNA: TGTGCCAGTACAGGGTTCGGCAATCAGCCCCAGCATTTT. This translates into CASTGFGNQPQHF.

The CDR3 coding sequence is TGTGCCACCAGTGATCCAAGATTGTCTGGAAACACCATATATTTT. Translating it yields CATSDPRLSGNTIYF. The rearrangement links TRBV24-1 to TRBJ1-3; D uncertain. The V and J ends lost 3 bases and 1 base respectively, with 9 bases between them. Germline-derived CDR1 and CDR2 are KGHDR and SFDVKD. The CDR3 extends over 15 amino acids.

This clone was counted only a few times. This sequence joins TRBV11-2 and TRBJ2-7; D unclear. V dropped 1 base and J dropped 1 base, with 8 bases sitting between them. The CDR3 extends over 14 amino acids. Germline values: CDR1 SGHAT, CDR2 FQNNGV. For the CDR3, the DNA is TGTGCCAGCAGCTTAGTTGTTGGGTCCTACGAGCAGTACTTC. Its translation: CASSLVVGSYEQYF. The complete variable domain, with remaining parts taken from reference TRBV11-2 and TRBJ2-7, reads EAGVAQSPRYKIIEKRQSVAFWCNPISGHATLYWYQQILGQGPKLLIQFQNNGVVDDSQLPKDRFSAERLKGVDSTLKIQPAKLEDSAVYLCASSLVVGSYEQYFGPGTRLTVT.

V gene TRBV5-1 combines with J gene TRBJ1-6; TRBD1 aligns across 8 bases. Germline CDR1 is SGHRS and CDR2 is YFSETQ. This CDR3 region has 14 residues. The V segment lost 2 bases and the J segment 10 bases; nucleotides outside the gene matches: 5. CDR3 DNA: TGCGCCAGCAGCTTCGGACAGGGCCGGTCACCCCTCCACTTT. Protein product: CASSFGQGRSPLHF.

The CDR3 region is CASSPIAGQNTGELFF. CDR3 nucleotides: TGTGCCAGCAGCCCGATTGCGGGACAGAACACCGGGGAGCTGTTTTTT. The chain employs TRBV11-2 and TRBJ2-2; either TRBD1 or TRBD2 may fit D (6 bases each). Germline CDR1 reads SGHAT; CDR2 reads FQNNGV. The ends were cut back, 5 bases at V and 1 base at J, with 14 bases in the middle. This CDR3 contains 16 residues.

The CDR3 bases are TGTGCCAGCAGCCAAACCAGAAAGGGGGGGCCGACTGAAGCTTTCTTT. Residues: CASSQTRKGGPTEAFF. The rearrangement joins TRBV3-1 (or the pseudogene TRBV3-2) to TRBJ1-1, with D perhaps matching TRBD1 (6 bases). V was clipped by 2 bases and J by 5 bases, with 18 bases between them. This CDR3 spans 16 amino acids. CDR1 is LGHDT and CDR2 is YNNKEL in the germline V gene (reference sequence).

This clone was observed a single time. The DNA of the CDR3 is TGCGCCAGCAGCTTGGCCTGGGACACGAATGAAAAACTGTTTTTT. This translates into CASSLAWDTNEKLFF. The chain joins TRBV5-1 to TRBJ1-4; D might be TRBD1 (6 bases). The CDR3 consists of 15 residues. Germline assignment: CDR1 SGHRS and CDR2 YFSETQ. Trimming cost V 0 bases and J 5 bases, with 11 bases left between them.

The chain employs TRBV28 and TRBJ1-1; D is uncertain. The germline V gene encodes CDR1 MDHEN and CDR2 SYDVKM. Trimming removed 6 bases from V and 3 bases from J, with 20 bases in between. This CDR3 contains 16 residues. CDR3 nucleotide sequence: TGTGCCAGCAGCCCGGGGAGGGTGGGTATCGACACTGAAGCTTTCTTT. This translates into CASSPGRVGIDTEAFF.

This chain links TRBV7-2 with TRBJ1-3; possible D gene TRBD1, 5 bases. The CDR3 is 16 residues long. V lost 1 base and J 0 bases, leaving 10 bases between the germline ends. Germline-derived CDR1 and CDR2 are SGHTA and FQGNSA. As DNA, the CDR3 is TGTGCCAGCAGCTTAGAGTGGGGGTTCTCTGGAAACACCATATATTTT. Its protein is CASSLEWGFSGNTIYF.

This sequence joins TRBV2 and TRBJ1-5; D is possibly TRBD1 (5 bases). This CDR3 comprises 15 residues. V lost 3 bases to trimming and J lost 9 bases, with 18 bases between them. The germline V gene encodes CDR1 SNHLY and CDR2 FYNNEI. The CDR3 loop is CASSERRADGGPQHF. The DNA for the CDR3 is TGTGCCAGCAGTGAGCGCAGGGCCGACGGGGGGCCCCAGCATTTT.

The chain employs TRBV12-3 or TRBV12-4 and TRBJ2-5; possible D gene TRBD1, 5 bases. V was trimmed by 5 bases and J by 4 bases, leaving 8 bases between them. The CDR3 consists of 12 residues. The CDR3 protein is CASSRTRETQYF. The CDR3 bases are TGTGCCAGCAGTCGGACAAGAGAGACCCAGTACTTC.

The chain couples TRBV11-2 to TRBJ2-7; unclear D gene. With 1 base removed from V and 0 bases from J, the gap between germline ends came to 19 bases. CDR1 and CDR2 (germline): SGHAT, FQNNGV. The CDR3 covers 18 residues. The CDR3 here is CASSLVSYRRESSYEQYF. CDR3 coding DNA: TGTGCCAGCAGCTTAGTCTCCTACAGACGTGAGAGCTCCTACGAGCAGTACTTC.

Concerning this clone: The junction departs from germline at one end; a sequencing error may be responsible. The chain uses TRBV7-9 and TRBJ1-2, with 9 bases that match TRBD1. Germline V gives CDR1 SEHNR, CDR2 FQNEAQ (reference sequence). The CDR3 loop spans 14 amino acids. This CDR3 is CASGFLWTGDGYTF. The CDR3 coding sequence is TGTGCCAGCGGCTTCCTCTGGACAGGGGACGGCTACACCTTC.

This clone is medium-sized. The V gene is TRBV20-1, the J gene TRBJ2-7; TRBD1 aligns across 7 bases. Per germline, CDR1 DFQATT and CDR2 SNEGSKA (reference sequence). Trimming removed 3 bases from V and 3 bases from J; junction bases left unmatched: 14. This CDR3 comprises 16 residues. The DNA of the CDR3 is TGCAGTGCTAGTAACTCGCGACAGGGCATGGGCTACGAGCAGTACTTC. Protein product: CSASNSRQGMGYEQYF.

Ten or more counts support this clone. The J gene is TRBJ2-7, the V gene TRBV7-6; D unresolved. The V gene lost 3 bases and the J gene lost 3 bases, with 9 bases spanning the gap. Germline CDR1 is SGHVS and CDR2 is FNYEAQ. This CDR3 region has 13 residues. DNA for the CDR3: TGTGCCAGCAGCTTGGGCATAAACTACGAGCAGTACTTC. Protein sequence: CASSLGINYEQYF.